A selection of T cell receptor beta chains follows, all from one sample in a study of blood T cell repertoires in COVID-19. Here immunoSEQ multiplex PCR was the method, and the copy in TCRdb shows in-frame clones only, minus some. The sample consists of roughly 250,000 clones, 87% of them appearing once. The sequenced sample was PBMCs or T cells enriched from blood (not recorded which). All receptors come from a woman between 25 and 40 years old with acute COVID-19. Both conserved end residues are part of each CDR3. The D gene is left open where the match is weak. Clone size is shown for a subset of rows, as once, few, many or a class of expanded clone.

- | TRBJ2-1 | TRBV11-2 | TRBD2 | TGTGCCAGCAGCTCGGGGTTAGCGGGACTTTCCTACAATGAGCAGTTCTTC | CASSSGLAGLSYNEQFF
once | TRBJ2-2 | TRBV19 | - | TGTGCCAGTCGCTTTCGACAGGTTTCCACCGGGGAGCTGTTTTTT | CASRFRQVSTGELFF
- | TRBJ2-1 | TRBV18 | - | TGTGCCAGCTCACCCCCACTAGCACCCGACAATGAGCAGTTCTTC | CASSPPLAPDNEQFF
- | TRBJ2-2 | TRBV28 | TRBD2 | TGTGCCAGCAGTTTATTCGGCCCTTGGGAGGGGAACACCGGGGAGCTGTTTTTT | CASSLFGPWEGNTGELFF
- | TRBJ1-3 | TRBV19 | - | TGTGCCAGTAGTGACCTGACGACAACCGCGCTCTCTGGAAACACCATATATTTT | CASSDLTTTALSGNTIYF
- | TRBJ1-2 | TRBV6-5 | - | TGTGCCAGCCGGAGAGACTATGGCTACACCTTC | CASRRDYGYTF
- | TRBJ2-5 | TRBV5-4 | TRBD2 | TGTGCCAGCAGCATACTAGCGGGGCAGGGAGAGACCCAGTACTTC | CASSILAGQGETQYF
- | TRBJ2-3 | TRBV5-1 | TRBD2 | TGCGCCAGCGGACGGGGGGGACCTAGCACAGATACGCAGTATTTT | CASGRGGPSTDTQYF
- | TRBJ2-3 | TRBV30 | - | TGTGCCTGGAGGGTGGCCTCGGATACGCAGTATTTT | CAWRVASDTQYF
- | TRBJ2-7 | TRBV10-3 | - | TGTGCCATCAGTTCCCCCCAGGGTCACACCTACGAGCAGTACTTC | CAISSPQGHTYEQYF
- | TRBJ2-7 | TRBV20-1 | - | TGCAGTGCTAGGTCCGACTCCGAGCAGTACTTC | CSARSDSEQYF
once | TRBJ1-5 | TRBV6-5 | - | TGTGCCAGTCAACAGGGACGGGGCAATCAGCCCCAGCATTTT | CASQQGRGNQPQHF
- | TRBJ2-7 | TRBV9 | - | TGTGCCAGCAGCCCCTGGGGAGGGGGCTCCTACGAGCAGTACTTC | CASSPWGGGSYEQYF
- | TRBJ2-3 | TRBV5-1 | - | TGCGCCAGCAGCTCAGGGAACAGCGCAGATACGCAGTATTTT | CASSSGNSADTQYF
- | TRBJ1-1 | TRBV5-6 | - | TGTGCCAGCAGCTTGGTGGCGACAGAAGCTTTCTTT | CASSLVATEAFF
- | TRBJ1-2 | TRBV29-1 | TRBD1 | TGCAGCGTACTACAGGGGGCAGCGAGCTACACCTTC | CSVLQGAASYTF
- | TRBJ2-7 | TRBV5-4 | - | TGTGCCAGCAGCTTGACCCCCACAGGGACCTACGAGCAGTACTTC | CASSLTPTGTYEQYF